The rows below give T cell receptor beta chains drawn from one sample of a study of T cells after yellow fever vaccination. Via MiXCR, TCRdb re-called the 5' RACE reads, giving one row per CDR3 protein. The sample yields some 320,000 distinct CDR3 sequences, approximately 12% seen once. The material sequenced was CD4+ T cells sorted from PBMCs, taken 45 days after the yellow fever booster vaccination. Receptor source: a man younger than 35 who received the YFV17D yellow fever vaccine. Both conserved end residues are part of each CDR3. D genes are given only for firm matches. Size tells how often a clone was seen (once, few, many) or the class of an expanded clone, and some rows leave it out.

TRBV7-9	many	.	TRBJ2-7	CASRTRDMSYEQYF	TGTGCCAGCAGGACCCGGGACATGTCCTACGAGCAGTACTTC
TRBV20-1	.	.	TRBJ2-7	CSAIKLFRDYEQYF	TGCAGTGCCATAAAACTCTTTAGGGACTACGAGCAGTACTTC
TRBV7-2	few	TRBD1	TRBJ1-5	CASSFTGGQPQHF	TGTGCCAGCAGCTTTACAGGGGGTCAGCCCCAGCATTTT
TRBV6-2/TRBV6-3	many	.	TRBJ1-1	CASTIRGGVGTEAFF	TGTGCCAGCACCATACGAGGCGGCGTTGGGACTGAAGCTTTCTTT
TRBV7-2	few	.	TRBJ2-2	CASALGDAGELFF	TGTGCCAGCGCCCTAGGGGACGCCGGGGAGCTGTTTTTT
TRBV10-3	few	TRBD1	TRBJ1-2	CAIRTGTGDLGGYGYTF	TGTGCCATCAGGACCGGGACAGGGGACCTAGGTGGCTATGGCTACACCTTC
TRBV24-1	.	TRBD1	TRBJ1-4	CATSDPGQGLEKLFF	TGTGCCACCAGTGACCCGGGACAGGGGCTTGAAAAACTGTTTTTT
TRBV4-3	.	.	TRBJ1-6	CASSQDRGANNSPLHF	TGCGCCAGCAGCCAAGATAGAGGTGCTAATAATTCACCCCTCCACTTT
TRBV15	many	.	TRBJ2-5	CATSRDLVETQYF	TGTGCCACCAGCAGAGATCTAGTGGAGACCCAGTACTTC
TRBV5-1	.	TRBD1	TRBJ2-2	CASSQGDMNTGELFF	TGCGCCAGCTCACAGGGGGACATGAACACCGGGGAGCTGTTTTTT
TRBV5-5	.	.	TRBJ1-5	CASSRLAPREGGQPQQF	TGTGCCAGCAGCCGACTGGCGCCCAGGGAGGGAGGTCAGCCCCAGCAATTT
TRBV5-1	few	TRBD1	TRBJ2-7	CASSSGTGNYEQYF	TGCGCCAGCAGCTCTGGGACAGGGAACTACGAGCAGTACTTC
TRBV4-1	.	TRBD1	TRBJ1-6	CASSRGEGTGNSPLHF	TGCGCCAGCAGCCGAGGTGAGGGGACAGGCAATTCACCCCTCCACTTT
TRBV6-2/TRBV6-3	.	.	TRBJ2-3	CASSYRQLDTQYF	TGTGCCAGCAGTTACAGACAACTGGATACGCAGTATTTT